This T cell receptor (beta chain) came from a study of post-analysis software for immune sequencing data. Study at large: Included among the disease courses, which were recorded for the cohort, were relapsing-remitting, secondary progressive and progressive-relapsing multiple sclerosis.

Germline CDR1 DFQATT, CDR2 SNEGSKA (reference sequence). V lost 8 bases and J lost 4; bases outside the gene matches: 7. The CDR3 loop spans 12 amino acids. The study's findings and limits: Relative to controls, patients had a few TRBV segments at higher frequency, with TRBV5-6, TRBV5-1 and TRBV20-1 among these. There was significantly lower normalized Chao1 diversity in multiple sclerosis patients than in controls.

Notes on this clonotype: Its specificity is unknown.

Each TCR beta cDNA library carried unique molecular identifiers. Researchers reported around 510,000 cDNA molecules coming from roughly 1 to 10 million T cells. TCRdb reprocessed the PCR reads with MiXCR, giving one entry per CDR3 protein. The sample shows hundreds of thousands of distinct CDR3 sequences, 25% to 30% of them seen only once. The J gene is TRBJ1-1, the V gene TRBV20-1; 7 bases match TRBD1. The receptor was isolated from a girl aged 10 to 17 with multiple sclerosis. Sequencing was carried out using blood. The CDR3 DNA sequence: TGCAGTACACAGGGGTCTGGCACTGAAGCTTTCTTT. Translated, it gives CSTQGSGTEAFF.